The entry below describes one T cell receptor (beta chain). The data are from a study of CD8+ T cells in alopecia areata. Isolated RNA was reverse transcribed into cDNA used as the sequencing template. TCRdb's copy holds only in-frame clones and misses some; the assay was immunoSEQ multiplex PCR. The sample lists over 100,000 clones, approximately 48% occurring once. Sample: CD8+ T cells sorted from blood, taken at week 0. This TCR was sampled from a human donor with alopecia areata.

CDR3 DNA sequence: TGTGCCAGCAGCCGGGATGCTCTACTTTACTTC. Protein: CASSRDALLYF. The chain recombines TRBV7-9 with TRBJ2-7, with D maybe TRBD2 (5 bases). Germline loops: CDR1 SEHNR, CDR2 FQNEAQ (reference sequence). CDR3 length: 11 amino acids. V was shortened by 5 bases and J by 13 bases, with 15 bases between the two germline ends. Together with reference TRBV7-9 and TRBJ2-7, the CDR3 gives the full variable domain: DTGVSQNPRHKITKRGQNVTFRCDPISEHNRLYWYRQTLGQGPEFLTYFQNEAQLEKSRLLSDRFSAERPKGSFSTLEIQRTEQGDSAMYLCASSRDALLYFGPGTRLTVT.